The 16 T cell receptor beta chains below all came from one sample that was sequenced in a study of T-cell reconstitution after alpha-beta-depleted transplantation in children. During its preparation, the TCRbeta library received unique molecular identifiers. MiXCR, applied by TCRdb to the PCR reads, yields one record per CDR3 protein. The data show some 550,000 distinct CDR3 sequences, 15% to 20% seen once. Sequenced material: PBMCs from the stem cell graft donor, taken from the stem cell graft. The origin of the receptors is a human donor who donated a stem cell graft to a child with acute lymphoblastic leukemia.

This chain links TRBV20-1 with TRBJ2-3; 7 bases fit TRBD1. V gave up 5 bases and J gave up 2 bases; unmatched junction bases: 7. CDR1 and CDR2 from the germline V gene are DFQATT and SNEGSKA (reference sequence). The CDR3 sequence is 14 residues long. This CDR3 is CSADDREHTDTQYF. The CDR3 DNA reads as TGCAGTGCTGACGACAGGGAACACACAGATACGCAGTATTTT.

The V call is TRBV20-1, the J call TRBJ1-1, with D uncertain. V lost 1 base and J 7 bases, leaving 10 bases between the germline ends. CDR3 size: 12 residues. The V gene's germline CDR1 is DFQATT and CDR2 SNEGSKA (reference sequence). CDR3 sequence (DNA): TGCAGTGCTAGAGCCCTGCTAGTTGAAGCTTTCTTT. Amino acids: CSARALLVEAFF.

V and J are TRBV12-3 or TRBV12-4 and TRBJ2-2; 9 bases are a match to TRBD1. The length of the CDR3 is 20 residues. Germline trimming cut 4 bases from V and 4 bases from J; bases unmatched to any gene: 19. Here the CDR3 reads CASSSRRDRVHLGGTGELFF. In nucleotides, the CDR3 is TGTGCCAGCAGTTCACGCCGGGACAGGGTACACCTGGGTGGCACCGGGGAGCTGTTTTTT.

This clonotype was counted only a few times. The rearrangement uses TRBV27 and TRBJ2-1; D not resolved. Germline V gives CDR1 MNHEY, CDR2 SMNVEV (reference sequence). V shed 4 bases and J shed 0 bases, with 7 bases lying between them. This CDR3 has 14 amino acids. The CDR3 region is CASSYQSSYNEQFF. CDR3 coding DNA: TGTGCCAGCAGTTATCAGAGCTCCTACAATGAGCAGTTCTTC.

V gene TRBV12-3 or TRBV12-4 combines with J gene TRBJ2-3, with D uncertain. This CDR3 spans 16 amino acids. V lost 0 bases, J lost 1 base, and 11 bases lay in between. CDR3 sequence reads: CASSLAVILRTDTQYF. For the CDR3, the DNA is TGTGCCAGCAGTTTAGCAGTTATTTTGCGCACAGATACGCAGTATTTT.

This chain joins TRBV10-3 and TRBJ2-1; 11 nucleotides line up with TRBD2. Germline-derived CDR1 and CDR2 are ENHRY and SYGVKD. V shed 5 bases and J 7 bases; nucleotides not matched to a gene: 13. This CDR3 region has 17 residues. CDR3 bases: TGTGCCATCAGTCCTTCTACTAGCGGGAGAAGGGGGAATGAGCAGTTCTTC. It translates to CAISPSTSGRRGNEQFF.

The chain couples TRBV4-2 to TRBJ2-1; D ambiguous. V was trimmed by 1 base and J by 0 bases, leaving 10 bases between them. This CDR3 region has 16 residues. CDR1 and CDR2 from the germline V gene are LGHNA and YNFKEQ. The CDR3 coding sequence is TGTGCCAGCAGCCAAGGGCGCGTTAGCTCCTACAATGAGCAGTTCTTC. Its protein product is CASSQGRVSSYNEQFF.

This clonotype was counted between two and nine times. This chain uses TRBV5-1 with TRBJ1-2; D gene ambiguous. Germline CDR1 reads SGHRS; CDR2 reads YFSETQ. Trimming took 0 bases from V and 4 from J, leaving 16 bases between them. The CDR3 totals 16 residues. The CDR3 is CASSLATAGSPYGYTF. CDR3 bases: TGCGCCAGCAGCTTGGCCACAGCCGGTAGCCCCTATGGCTACACCTTC. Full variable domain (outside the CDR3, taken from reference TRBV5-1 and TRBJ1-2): KAGVTQTPRYLIKTRGQQVTLSCSPISGHRSVSWYQQTPGQGLQFLFEYFSETQRNKGNFPGRFSGRQFSNSRSEMNVSTLELGDSALYLCASSLATAGSPYGYTFGSGTRLTVV.

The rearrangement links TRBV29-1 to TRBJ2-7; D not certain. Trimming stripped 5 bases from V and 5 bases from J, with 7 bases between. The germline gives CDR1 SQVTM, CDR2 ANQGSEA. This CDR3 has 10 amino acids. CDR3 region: CSVFGDEQYF. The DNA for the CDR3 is TGCAGCGTTTTCGGCGACGAGCAGTACTTC.

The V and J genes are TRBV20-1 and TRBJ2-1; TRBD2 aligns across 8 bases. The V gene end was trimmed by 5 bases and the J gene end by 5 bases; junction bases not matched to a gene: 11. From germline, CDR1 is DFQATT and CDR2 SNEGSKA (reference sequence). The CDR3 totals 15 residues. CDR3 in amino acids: CSAESTGGLNNEQFF. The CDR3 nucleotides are TGCAGTGCTGAGAGTACGGGAGGGTTAAACAATGAGCAGTTCTTC.

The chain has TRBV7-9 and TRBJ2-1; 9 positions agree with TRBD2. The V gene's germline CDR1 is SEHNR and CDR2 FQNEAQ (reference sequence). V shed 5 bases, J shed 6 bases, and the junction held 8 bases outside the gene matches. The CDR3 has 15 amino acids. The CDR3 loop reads CASSPPLAGLNEQFF. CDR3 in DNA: TGTGCCAGCAGCCCTCCTCTAGCGGGACTCAATGAGCAGTTCTTC.

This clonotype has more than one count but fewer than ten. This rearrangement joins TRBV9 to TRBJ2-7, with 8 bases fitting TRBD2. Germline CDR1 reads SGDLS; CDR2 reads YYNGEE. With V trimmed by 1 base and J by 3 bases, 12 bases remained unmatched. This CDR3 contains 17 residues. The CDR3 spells CASSVSAGGNLFYEQYF. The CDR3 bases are TGTGCCAGCAGCGTAAGTGCGGGAGGAAATCTTTTCTACGAGCAGTACTTC.

In DNA form, the CDR3 reads TGTGCCAGCCTAGGGAGCGCCCCGGATACGCAGTATTTT. Translated: CASLGSAPDTQYF. The chain carries TRBV27 and TRBJ2-3; TRBD2 is a possible D gene (5 bases). Trimming removed 8 bases from V and 6 bases from J, with 15 bases in between. In germline, CDR1 is MNHEY, CDR2 SMNVEV (reference sequence). The CDR3 sequence is 13 residues long.

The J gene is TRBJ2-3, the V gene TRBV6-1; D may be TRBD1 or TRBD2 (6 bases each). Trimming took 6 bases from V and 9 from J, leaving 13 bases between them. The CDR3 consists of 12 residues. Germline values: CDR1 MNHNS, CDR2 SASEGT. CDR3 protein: CASSEGGQTQYF. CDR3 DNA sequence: TGTGCCAGCAGCGAGGGGGGACAAACGCAGTATTTT.

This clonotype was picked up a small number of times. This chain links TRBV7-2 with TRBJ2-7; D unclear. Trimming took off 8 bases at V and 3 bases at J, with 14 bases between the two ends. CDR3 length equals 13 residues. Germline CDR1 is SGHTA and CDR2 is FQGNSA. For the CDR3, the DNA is TGTGCCAGCTCCGGATACCTTAACTACGAGCAGTACTTC. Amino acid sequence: CASSGYLNYEQYF.

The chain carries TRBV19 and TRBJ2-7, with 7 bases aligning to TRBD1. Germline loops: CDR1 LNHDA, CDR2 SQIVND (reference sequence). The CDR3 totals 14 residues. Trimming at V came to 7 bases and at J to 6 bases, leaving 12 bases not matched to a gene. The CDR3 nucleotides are TGTGCCAGTAATGGGGGACAGCCTCGCGGCGAGCAGTACTTC. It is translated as CASNGGQPRGEQYF.